This entry lists 22 T cell receptor beta chains sequenced from one sample in a study of T-cell memory formation after mild COVID-19. TCRdb reprocessed the 5' RACE reads via MiXCR and lists one record per CDR3 protein. This table holds over 300,000 distinct CDR3 sequences, less than 25% found once. The sequencing sample was made of PBMCs or a T cell subset sorted from them (not recorded which). These receptors all come from a man aged 18-30 years who had mild COVID-19 (a few samples of this study predate the infection). Cell type and time point are not known.

J is TRBJ2-3 and V is TRBV7-9; D is tentatively TRBD1 or TRBD2 (6 bases each). This CDR3 spans 16 amino acids. Deletions cut 4 bases from V and 5 bases from J, with 19 bases between. Per germline, CDR1 SEHNR and CDR2 FQNEAQ (reference sequence). CDR3 DNA: TGTGCCAGCAGCTCCCAGGAGGGGGGTCAGGAAGATACGCAGTATTTT. Protein product: CASSSQEGGQEDTQYF.

The rearrangement joins TRBV20-1 to TRBJ2-3; 8 bases are shared with TRBD2. V shed 2 bases, J shed 11 bases, and the junction held 0 bases outside the gene matches. The CDR3 loop spans 10 amino acids. Germline CDR1 reads DFQATT; CDR2 reads SNEGSKA (reference sequence). The CDR3 region has the DNA TGCAGTGCTAGAACTAGCGGGCAGTATTTT. It translates to CSARTSGQYF.

The chain is built from TRBV5-1 and TRBJ1-1, with 7 bases lining up with TRBD1. The V segment lost 2 bases and the J segment 2 bases; nucleotides outside the gene matches: 9. In germline, CDR1 is SGHRS, CDR2 YFSETQ. This CDR3 contains 16 residues. CDR3 bases: TGCGCCAGCAGCTTTCCAGAGACAGGGACTAACACTGAAGCTTTCTTT. As protein: CASSFPETGTNTEAFF.

There are a few counts of this clonotype. The genes are TRBV11-2 and TRBJ2-7, with a weak D call TRBD1 (6 bases). Germline lookup yields CDR1 SGHAT and CDR2 FQNNGV. V gave up 7 bases and J gave up 0 bases, with 22 bases separating them. The CDR3 extends over 17 amino acids. The CDR3 spells CASTPVSSGHRSYEQYF. CDR3 bases: TGTGCCAGCACCCCCGTTTCTTCGGGACACCGCTCCTACGAGCAGTACTTC.

The J gene is TRBJ2-1, the V gene TRBV7-2; 8 positions agree with TRBD2. V was clipped by 5 bases and J by 0 bases; unmatched bases: 9. The CDR3 has 17 amino acids. Per the germline V gene, CDR1 is SGHTA and CDR2 is FQGNSA. The CDR3 DNA reads TGTGCCAGCAGCCCGTTAGCGGGGATGAGCTCCTACAATGAGCAGTTCTTC. This sequence encodes CASSPLAGMSSYNEQFF.

The sample holds a few counts of this clonotype. This chain joins TRBV29-1 and TRBJ1-5; D possibly corresponds to TRBD1 (5 bases). Trimming cost V 7 bases and J 0 bases, with 13 bases left between them. The CDR3 length is 14 residues. CDR1 and CDR2 from the germline V gene are SQVTM and ANQGSEA. The CDR3 sequence is CSAAGTDSNQPQHF. The CDR3, as DNA: TGCAGCGCCGCCGGGACGGATAGCAATCAGCCCCAGCATTTT.

This clonotype was seen many times. J is TRBJ1-5 and V is TRBV5-1; tentative D call: TRBD1 (5 bases). Trimming took off 2 bases at V and 1 base at J, with 7 bases between the two ends. The CDR3 sequence is 14 residues long. CDR1 is SGHRS and CDR2 is YFSETQ in the germline V gene. The CDR3 DNA is TGCGCCAGCAGCTTCCGGGACAGCAATCAGCCCCAGCATTTT. Its translation: CASSFRDSNQPQHF.

The chain has TRBV7-9 and TRBJ1-1, with D maybe TRBD1 (5 bases). The germline V gene encodes CDR1 SEHNR and CDR2 FQNEAQ (reference sequence). Trimming removed 5 bases at V and 0 bases at J, with 13 bases between. The CDR3 spans 15 residues. CDR3 loop: CASSQDKIMNTEAFF. The CDR3 DNA follows: TGTGCCAGCAGCCAGGACAAGATAATGAACACTGAAGCTTTCTTT.

This sequence joins TRBV11-3 and TRBJ2-2, with a possible D match to TRBD2 (6 bases). Looked up from germline, CDR1 is SGHNT and CDR2 is YENEEA. This CDR3 has 15 residues. V lost 5 bases, J lost 4 bases, and 14 bases lay in between. The CDR3 is CASSAGGVGTGELFF. CDR3 coding DNA: TGTGCCAGCAGCGCCGGAGGGGTTGGCACCGGGGAGCTGTTTTTT.

The chain is built from TRBV6-5 and TRBJ2-5; 14 bases are a match to TRBD2. This CDR3 has 16 amino acids. CDR1 is MNHEY and CDR2 is SVGAGI in the germline V gene. With V trimmed by 6 bases and J by 5 bases, 8 bases remained unmatched. CDR3 nucleotide sequence: TGTGCCAGCAGGCCCGGACTAGCGGGGGGCTCGGAGACCCAGTACTTC. It yields the protein CASRPGLAGGSETQYF.

The gene calls are TRBV5-1 and TRBJ2-3; 8 bases agree with TRBD2. The length of the CDR3 is 15 residues. J was trimmed by 3 bases and V by 0 bases; bases with no gene match: 3. Germline-derived CDR1 and CDR2 are SGHRS and YFSETQ. CDR3 amino acids: CASSLAGGATDTQYF. The CDR3 nucleotides read TGCGCCAGCAGCTTGGCCGGGGGGGCGACAGATACGCAGTATTTT.

This clonotype came up many times. V and J are TRBV5-1 and TRBJ2-5, with 7 bases identical to TRBD2. Per the germline V gene, CDR1 is SGHRS and CDR2 is YFSETQ. The CDR3 sequence is 13 residues long. The V segment lost 5 bases and the J segment 7 bases; nucleotides outside the gene matches: 8. The CDR3 region is CASSPGLEVTQYF. CDR3 in DNA: TGCGCCAGCAGTCCCGGACTAGAGGTGACCCAGTACTTC.

CDR3 residues: CASSLVSGPTNYGYTF. The CDR3 coding sequence is TGCGCCAGCAGCTTGGTTTCCGGGCCGACTAACTATGGCTACACCTTC. V gene TRBV5-1 combines with J gene TRBJ1-2; D call uncertain. The CDR3 extends over 16 amino acids. The V end lost 0 bases, the J end lost 0 bases, and 12 bases lay between the germline ends. The germline V gene encodes CDR1 SGHRS and CDR2 YFSETQ.

This clonotype was counted ten times or more. The rearrangement joins TRBV4-3 to TRBJ1-6; 7 bases map to TRBD1. CDR1 and CDR2 from the germline V gene are LGHNA and YSLEER. This CDR3 region has 18 residues. The V segment lost 4 bases and the J segment 8 bases; nucleotides outside the gene matches: 17. This CDR3 reads CASSRNLRDSLMDSPLHF. The CDR3 DNA follows: TGCGCCAGCAGCCGCAATCTTCGGGACAGCCTCATGGATTCACCCCTCCACTTT.

This sequence joins TRBV18 and TRBJ2-2; D may be TRBD1 or TRBD2 (5 bases each). The length of the CDR3 is 16 residues. The germline gives CDR1 KGHSH, CDR2 LQKENI. The V gene lost 0 bases and the J gene lost 5 bases, with 13 bases spanning the gap. The CDR3 DNA reads as TGTGCCAGCTCACCACCGGGGGTTTGGAAGACCGGGGAGCTGTTTTTT. This codes for CASSPPGVWKTGELFF.

V usage is TRBV12-3 or TRBV12-4 and J usage is TRBJ1-5; D uncertain. Trimming took off 3 bases at V and 0 bases at J, with 18 bases between the two ends. The CDR3 is 18 residues long. The CDR3 is CASSFRALGGVSNQPQHF. The DNA for the CDR3 is TGTGCCAGCAGTTTCCGGGCCCTTGGCGGGGTTAGCAATCAGCCCCAGCATTTT.

In the case of this clonotype: This may be a read error, as it is one base from a much larger clone. The rearrangement joins TRBV5-1 to TRBJ2-6, with D uncertain. The V and J ends lost 4 bases and 2 bases respectively, with 10 bases between them. Looked up from germline, CDR1 is SGHRS and CDR2 is YFSETQ. The CDR3 has 15 amino acids. The CDR3 DNA follows: TGCGCCAGCAGCCACGACAATCCTGGGGCCAACGTCCTGACTTTC. Its protein is CASSHDNPGANVLTF.

This rearrangement joins TRBV28 to TRBJ2-7; D possibly corresponds to TRBD2 (5 bases). Per germline, CDR1 MDHEN and CDR2 SYDVKM. V dropped 6 bases and J dropped 3 bases, with 12 bases sitting between them. The CDR3 totals 13 residues. CDR3 amino acids: CASSPGLYYEQYV. The CDR3 DNA is TGTGCCAGCAGCCCTGGACTCTACTACGAGCAGTACGTC.

This CDR3 is CASSVLRETQYF. The CDR3 coding sequence is TGTGCCAGCAGTGTGCTTAGAGAGACCCAGTACTTC. The chain carries TRBV2 and TRBJ2-5; D unresolved. Trimming stripped 4 bases from V and 4 bases from J, with 7 bases between. CDR3 length: 12 amino acids. Germline values: CDR1 SNHLY, CDR2 FYNNEI.

The chain uses TRBV5-1 and TRBJ2-5; D may be TRBD2 (6 bases). In germline, CDR1 is SGHRS, CDR2 YFSETQ. The CDR3 is made up of 15 amino acids. V gave up 5 bases and J gave up 1 base, with 15 bases separating them. CDR3 amino acids: CASSLEGLFQETQYF. The CDR3 bases are TGCGCCAGCAGTTTAGAGGGACTGTTCCAAGAGACCCAGTACTTC. Full variable domain (rest looked up from reference TRBV5-1 and TRBJ2-5): KAGVTQTPRYLIKTRGQQVTLSCSPISGHRSVSWYQQTPGQGLQFLFEYFSETQRNKGNFPGRFSGRQFSNSRSEMNVSTLELGDSALYLCASSLEGLFQETQYFGPGTRLLVL.

The chain carries TRBV7-2 and TRBJ2-5, with D maybe TRBD1 (5 bases). Trimming removed 4 bases at V and 5 bases at J, with 11 bases between. Looked up from germline, CDR1 is SGHTA and CDR2 is FQGNSA. The CDR3 is 13 amino acids. The CDR3 reads CASSSNKGETQYF. The DNA of the CDR3 is TGTGCCAGCAGCTCGAACAAGGGGGAGACCCAGTACTTC.

There are a few counts of this clonotype. The V and J genes are TRBV5-1 and TRBJ2-1; D unclear. Trimming pared 4 bases from V and 10 bases from J, leaving 12 bases between. CDR1 is SGHRS and CDR2 is YFSETQ in the germline V gene. The CDR3 spans 12 residues. Here the CDR3 reads CASSPSVREQFF. CDR3 DNA sequence: TGCGCCAGCAGCCCCAGCGTACGGGAGCAGTTCTTC.